Here is one TCR beta chain with its context. Clones were sequenced by immunoSEQ multiplex PCR, and TCRdb holds only the in-frame ones, with some missing. The sample holds approximately 67,000 clones, about 90% seen once. These data are taken from a study of blood T cell repertoires in COVID-19. Study information: T cells, B-cell-depleted T cells, or PBMCs provided the cDNA or gDNA that served as material.

After removal of 3 bases from V and 2 bases from J, the junction contained 5 bases not matched to a gene. The CDR3 extends over 16 amino acids. CDR1 is SQVTM and CDR2 is ANQGSEA in the germline V gene. The chain carries TRBV29-1 and TRBJ1-6, with 9 bases lining up with TRBD1. What was sequenced was peripheral blood. This sequence was found in a human donor in a cohort sampled during active COVID-19. The CDR3 DNA reads as TGCAGCGTTGACGGGACAGGGTGGCCCTATAATTCACCCCTCCACTTT. It translates to CSVDGTGWPYNSPLHF.